These T cell receptor beta chains were read from a single sample in a study of cytomegalovirus exposure and HLA in healthy donors. The repertoire was sequenced with immunoSEQ multiplex PCR; TCRdb's copy has only in-frame clones and lacks some. The data contain more than 80,000 clones, approximately 96% of them singletons. Source material: PBMCs. The receptors here all came from a woman in her late teens or twenties in good health and CMV-seronegative. The CDR3 runs from the conserved cysteine through the conserved F or W. The D gene is left open where the match is weak. Size is stated for part of the rows, as once, few or many counts, or as a class when the clone is expanded.

>NA|TRBV6-5|NA|TRBJ1-6
TGTGCCAGCACCCCCCGGAGTTATTCACCCCTCCACTTT
CASTPRSYSPLHF
>NA|TRBV6-5|NA|TRBJ1-1
TGTGCCAGCAGTCCGGCCCCGGACAGGAACACTGAAGCTTTCTTT
CASSPAPDRNTEAFF
>NA|TRBV5-1|TRBD1|TRBJ2-5
TGCGCCAGCAGTCCGGGACAGGGGCAAGAGACCCAGTACTTC
CASSPGQGQETQYF
>NA|TRBV4-2|NA|TRBJ1-4
TGTGCCAGCAGCCAAGACCCCTATTTAATAACTAATGAAAAACTGTTTTTT
CASSQDPYLITNEKLFF
>NA|TRBV6-5|NA|TRBJ1-2
TGTGCCAGCAGTTCCAGGGCCTATGGCTACACCTTC
CASSSRAYGYTF
>NA|TRBV7-8|NA|TRBJ1-1
TGTGCCAGCAGCTTAGATAGACCCGGGGGAAACACTGAAGCTTTCTTT
CASSLDRPGGNTEAFF
>NA|TRBV6-4|NA|TRBJ1-2
TGTGCCAGCAGGGCACCTAACTATGGCTACACCTTC
CASRAPNYGYTF
>NA|TRBV6-6|NA|TRBJ2-7
TGTGCCAGCAGTTATACCTACGAGCAGTACTTC
CASSYTYEQYF
>once|TRBV6-4|TRBD2|TRBJ2-7
TGTGCCAGCAGTGAGCGGGAGGGGCACGAGCAGTACTTC
CASSEREGHEQYF
>NA|TRBV6-5|NA|TRBJ2-7
TGTGCCAGCACTAGGCCGGGACTCGGATACGAGCAGTACTTC
CASTRPGLGYEQYF
>NA|TRBV27|NA|TRBJ1-5
TGTGCCAGCAGTTTAGGCCTTAGCAATCAGCCCCAGCATTTT
CASSLGLSNQPQHF
>NA|TRBV6-5|NA|TRBJ2-1
TGTGCCAGCAGTCCGGGGGCCTACAATGAGCAGTTCTTC
CASSPGAYNEQFF
>NA|TRBV5-1|TRBD1|TRBJ1-5
TGCGCCAGCAGCGAAGGACAGGGGAGCAATCAGCCCCAGCATTTT
CASSEGQGSNQPQHF
>NA|TRBV6-4|NA|TRBJ1-6
TGTGCCAGCAGAGAACTGGCGTCGGGGGGCGGCTTGAATTCACCCCTCCACTTT
CASRELASGGGLNSPLHF
>NA|TRBV6-6|NA|TRBJ1-1
TGTGCCAGCAGGATGACAGAGAACACTGAAGCTTTCTTT
CASRMTENTEAFF
>once|TRBV7-9|NA|TRBJ1-2
TGTGCCAGCAGCTCAGGACACAGGGAGTCCAGCGGCTACACCTTC
CASSSGHRESSGYTF
>NA|TRBV29-1|NA|TRBJ2-5
TGCAGCGTTGAAACGGGACTCCCACCGTCGGCCCAGTACTTC
CSVETGLPPSAQYF
>NA|TRBV5-1|TRBD1|TRBJ1-1
TGCGCCAGCAGCTATGGACAGGGGGCGAACACTGAAGCTTTCTTT
CASSYGQGANTEAFF
>NA|TRBV29-1|TRBD1|TRBJ2-2
TGCAGCGTTGGGACAGGGGGGACCGGGGAGCTGTTTTTT
CSVGTGGTGELFF
>NA|TRBV14|NA|TRBJ1-1
TGTGCCAGCAGCCATGTTGGACACGACACTTTCCGAAACACTGAAGCTTTCTTT
CASSHVGHDTFRNTEAFF
>NA|TRBV4-1|TRBD2|TRBJ2-5
TGCGCCAGCAGCCAACCTAGCGGGAGTCCGCGGGAGACCCAGTACTTC
CASSQPSGSPRETQYF
>NA|TRBV6-5|TRBD1|TRBJ1-5
TGTGCCAGCAGCCCGGACAGGGTCGATCAGCCCCAGCATTTT
CASSPDRVDQPQHF
>NA|TRBV9|TRBD1|TRBJ1-1
TGTGCCAGCAGCGAGTGGGACAGGGGGCCTGAAGCTTTCTTT
CASSEWDRGPEAFF
>NA|TRBV7-8|TRBD1|TRBJ1-1
TGTGCCAGCAGCCGGACAGGGACGTTCGGCACTGAAGCTTTCTTT
CASSRTGTFGTEAFF
>NA|TRBV29-1|TRBD1|TRBJ1-1
TGCAGCACACAGGGGATTGAAGCTTTCTTT
CSTQGIEAFF
>NA|TRBV7-9|NA|TRBJ2-7
TGTGCCAGCAGCCCACTTAGTGCGGGTACCTACGAGCAGTACTTC
CASSPLSAGTYEQYF
>NA|TRBV29-1|TRBD1|TRBJ1-2
TGCAGCGCTACAGGGGCCTATGGCTACACCTTC
CSATGAYGYTF
>NA|TRBV9|TRBD2|TRBJ2-1
TGTGCCAGCAGCGTTAGGAGAGCGGGAACGGTCAATGAGCAGTTCTTC
CASSVRRAGTVNEQFF
>NA|TRBV9|NA|TRBJ1-1
TGTGCCAGCAGCGTAGAAGGAGGGGCGAGGAACACTGAAGCTTTCTTT
CASSVEGGARNTEAFF
>NA|TRBV13|TRBD1|TRBJ1-1
TGTGCCAGCAGCGGACAGGGGTGGGACACTGAAGCTTTCTTT
CASSGQGWDTEAFF
>NA|TRBV28|TRBD1|TRBJ2-7
TGTGCCAGCAGCCCCCGGGACAGATGGACTCTCGAGCAGTACTTC
CASSPRDRWTLEQYF
>NA|TRBV28|NA|TRBJ2-7
TGTGCCAGCGGACTCTACGAGCAGTACTTC
CASGLYEQYF
>NA|TRBV28|TRBD2|TRBJ2-7
TGTGCCAGCAGACTACTAGCGGGAGGAGCCTACGAGCAGTACTTC
CASRLLAGGAYEQYF
>NA|TRBV27|TRBD2|TRBJ2-1
TGTGCCAGCAGTTTTGGGACCCCGGGACTAGCGGGATTTAGGCAGTTCTTC
CASSFGTPGLAGFRQFF
>NA|TRBV9|TRBD2|TRBJ2-1
TGTGCCAGCAGCGTAATGACTAGCGGGAGGCTGGGGGAGCAGTTCTTC
CASSVMTSGRLGEQFF
>once|TRBV4-1|TRBD2|TRBJ2-7
TGCGCCAGCAGCCAAGACACTAGCGGGAATCTTAGGGAGCAGTACTTC
CASSQDTSGNLREQYF
>NA|TRBV5-6|TRBD1|TRBJ1-1
TGTGCCAGCAGCTTCGGACAGGGAGGGCTTTCCTCTGAAGCTTTCTTT
CASSFGQGGLSSEAFF
>NA|TRBV19|TRBD1|TRBJ1-2
TGTGCCAGTAACTCGAACAGGGGGATCGCTAACTATGGCTACACCTTC
CASNSNRGIANYGYTF
>NA|TRBV7-8|NA|TRBJ1-2
TGTGCCAGCAGCTTTGGGCGCCTGGGGGCGAACTATGGCTACACCTTC
CASSFGRLGANYGYTF
>NA|TRBV9|NA|TRBJ1-2
TGTGCCAGCAGCGTAGATGTGACCCCAGGGGCCTACGCCCTTAACTATGGCTACACCTTC
CASSVDVTPGAYALNYGYTF
>NA|TRBV28|TRBD2|TRBJ2-1
TGTGCCAGCAGTTTCGGGGGGAGACGTGAGCAGTTCTTC
CASSFGGRREQFF
>NA|TRBV7-8|TRBD2|TRBJ2-5
TGTGCCAGCAGCCCCCCAGATGTAGCGGGAGCTGAGACCCAGTACTTC
CASSPPDVAGAETQYF
>NA|TRBV4-2|TRBD1|TRBJ1-5
TGTGCCAGCAGCCAAGATTTCTCGACAGGGAACAATCAGCCCCAGCATTTT
CASSQDFSTGNNQPQHF
>NA|TRBV29-1|NA|TRBJ2-5
TGCAGCGTAGCCATAGCGGAACAAGGAACCCAGTACTTC
CSVAIAEQGTQYF
>NA|TRBV6-5|NA|TRBJ2-7
TGTGCCAGCAGTTACTCTATGACAGCCATCTACGAGCAGTACTTC
CASSYSMTAIYEQYF
>NA|TRBV6-1|NA|TRBJ1-1
TGTGCCAGCAGTGAAGCGAGGGTCGCTGAAGCTTTCTTT
CASSEARVAEAFF
>NA|TRBV11-2|TRBD1|TRBJ2-7
TGTGCCAGCAGCTGGCCGGGACAGGGGACCTACGAGCAGTACTTC
CASSWPGQGTYEQYF